The subject of this entry is one TCR beta chain. The junction departs from the called germline gene at one end, perhaps through a read error. This entry comes from a study of OX40 agonist ivuxolimab in advanced cancers. For the study at large: Patients got intravenous ivuxolimab at 0.01 to 10 mg/kg every 2 weeks. Checkpoint inhibitors had been given previously to roughly 40% of patients.

Germline CDR1 is KGHSH and CDR2 is LQKENI. This CDR3 is 10 amino acids long. The table came from immunoSEQ multiplex PCR; TCRdb's copy has only in-frame clones and leaves some out. This table has fewer than 85,000 clones, around 78% appearing once. V gene TRBV18 combines with J gene TRBJ1-2, with D uncertain. This receptor was obtained from an adult with an advanced solid tumor such as melanoma, head and neck, liver or kidney cancer. Sequences were derived from CD4+ or CD8+ T cells sorted from blood, sampled in a trial of the OX40 agonist ivuxolimab. The CDR3 coding sequence is TGTGCCAGCTCGCCAGACTGGGCCAACTTC. As protein: CASSPDWANF.